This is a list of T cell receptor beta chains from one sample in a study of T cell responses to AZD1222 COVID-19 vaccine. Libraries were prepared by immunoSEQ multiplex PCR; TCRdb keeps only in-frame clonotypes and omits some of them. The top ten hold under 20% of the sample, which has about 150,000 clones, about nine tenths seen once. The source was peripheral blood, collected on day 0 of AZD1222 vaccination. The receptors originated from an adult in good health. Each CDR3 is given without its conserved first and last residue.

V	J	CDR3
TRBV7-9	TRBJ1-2	ASSFTGQGYGYT
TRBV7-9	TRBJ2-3	ASSPATSGVSTDTQY
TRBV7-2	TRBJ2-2	ASRRVVNTGELF
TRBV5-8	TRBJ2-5	ASSGLGETQY
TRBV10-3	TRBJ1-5	AISESGDRGRDQPQH
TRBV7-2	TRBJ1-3	ASSLAIAGNTIY
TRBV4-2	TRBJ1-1	ASSQTGGDTEAF
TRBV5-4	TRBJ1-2	ASSPGRDRAFNGYT
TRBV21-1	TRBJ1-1	ASKKDSEAF
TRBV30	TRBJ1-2	AWSVGGAANYGYT
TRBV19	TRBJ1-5	ASRAHVGGGRSNQPQH
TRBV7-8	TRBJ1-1	ASSLAHGNTEAF
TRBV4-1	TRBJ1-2	ASTLKDRTYGYT
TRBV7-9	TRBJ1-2	ASSPAATGGYGYT
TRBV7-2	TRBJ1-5	ASSPTPSQPQH
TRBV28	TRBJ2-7	ASSPQTGVGLYEQY
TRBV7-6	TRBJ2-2	ASSLGTEGNTGELF
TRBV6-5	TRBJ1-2	ASSFDTNYGYT
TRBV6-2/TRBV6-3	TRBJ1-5	ASSQQTMGQPQH
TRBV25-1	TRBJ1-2	ASSGGYGYT
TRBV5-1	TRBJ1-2	ASSLDTGTANYGYT
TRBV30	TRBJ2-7	AWRESGFEQY
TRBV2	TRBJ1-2	ASSDLGTGIYGYT
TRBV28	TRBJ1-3	ASKSGIISGNTIY
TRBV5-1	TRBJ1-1	ASSPGWQGKLNTEAF
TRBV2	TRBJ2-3	ASSLPSGTSGSTDTQY
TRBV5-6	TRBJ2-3	ASSLGRGGRLVSTDTQY
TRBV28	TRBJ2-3	AIRGGNTDTQY
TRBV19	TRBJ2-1	ASSPSSYNEQF
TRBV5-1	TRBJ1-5	ASSWGGAREPQH
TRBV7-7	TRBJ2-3	ASSLGLASTDTQY
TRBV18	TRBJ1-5	ASSPNRSDQPQH
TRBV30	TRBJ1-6	AWSVRGWGQGSYNSPLH
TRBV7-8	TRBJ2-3	ASSHFQQGAWVITDTQY
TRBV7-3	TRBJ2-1	ASSLRGYNEQF
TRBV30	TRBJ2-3	AWSVRVTSTDTQY
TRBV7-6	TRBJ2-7	ASSLNWGTYEQY
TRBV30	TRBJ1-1	AWSNGLEAF
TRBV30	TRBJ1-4	ASRGQYEKLF
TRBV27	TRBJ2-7	ASSLLEGYEQY
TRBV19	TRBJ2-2	ASSKGRTGSVGELF
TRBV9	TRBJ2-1	ASSVGGREGNEQF
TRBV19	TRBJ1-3	ASIRRTARSGNTIY
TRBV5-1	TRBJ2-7	ASSLVGQGRGEQY
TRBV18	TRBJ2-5	ASSPPLRQRRIETQY
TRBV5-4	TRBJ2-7	ASSLGAGGDYEQY
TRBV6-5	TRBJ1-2	ASSSTGHGYT